These 28 T cell receptor beta chains were sequenced from one sample in a study of T cell responses to AZD1222 COVID-19 vaccine. Sequencing used immunoSEQ multiplex PCR; TCRdb keeps in-frame clones, though not all of them. The table includes under 140,000 clones, about nine tenths detected once. The sequencing used peripheral blood, collected 28 days after the second AZD1222 dose. The receptors derive from an adult who received the AZD1222 COVID-19 vaccine.

V and J are TRBV27 and TRBJ1-2, with 10 bases fitting TRBD1. Germline lookup yields CDR1 MNHEY and CDR2 SMNVEV (reference sequence). The V gene end was trimmed by 2 bases and the J gene end by 2 bases; junction bases not matched to a gene: 2. The CDR3 is 15 residues long. The CDR3 region is CASSLAGQGNYGYTF. CDR3 DNA sequence: TGTGCCAGCAGTTTAGCGGGACAGGGGAACTATGGCTACACCTTC.

The chain couples TRBV7-2 to TRBJ2-7; 7 nucleotides agree with TRBD1. The V and J ends lost 3 bases and 2 bases, in that order; junction bases with no gene match: 4. The germline gives CDR1 SGHTA, CDR2 FQGNSA. The CDR3 runs to 14 residues. The CDR3 bases are TGTGCCAGCAGCTTCCACAGGGGAACCTACGAGCAGTACTTC. This gives the protein CASSFHRGTYEQYF.

This clone was observed once. The chain is built from TRBV3-1 (or the pseudogene TRBV3-2) and TRBJ1-2; D gene unclear. This CDR3 contains 14 residues. Deletions cut 7 bases from V and 2 bases from J, with 14 bases between. Germline CDR1 and CDR2: LGHDT and YNNKEL (reference sequence). In DNA, the CDR3 is TGTGCCAGCAATCGCGGACGCCGCAACTATGGCTACACCTTC. Residues: CASNRGRRNYGYTF.

The V and J genes are TRBV10-3 and TRBJ1-5; the D gene is possibly TRBD1 (6 bases). From germline, CDR1 is ENHRY and CDR2 SYGVKD. Trimming removed 4 bases at V and 4 bases at J, with 11 bases between. This CDR3 region has 14 residues. The CDR3 nucleotides read TGTGCCATCAGTGGTGGACAGAATAATCAGCCCCAGCATTTT. Translating gives CAISGGQNNQPQHF.

This chain uses TRBV28 with TRBJ2-5; 7 nucleotides align to TRBD1. The germline gives CDR1 MDHEN, CDR2 SYDVKM. V trimming: 7 bases; J trimming: 2 bases; junction bases outside the gene matches: 10. The CDR3 runs 15 residues. CDR3 sequence reads: CASKNLDRVQETQYF. CDR3 in DNA: TGTGCCAGCAAGAACCTAGACAGGGTTCAAGAGACCCAGTACTTC.

The rearrangement links TRBV7-2 to TRBJ2-7; no reliable D call. Trimming stripped 1 base from V and 3 bases from J, with 10 bases between. This CDR3 has 14 residues. CDR1 and CDR2 from the germline V gene are SGHTA and FQGNSA. In nucleotides, the CDR3 is TGTGCCAGCAGCTTAGTGTACCGATACTACGAGCAGTACTTC. Its translation is CASSLVYRYYEQYF.

This chain joins TRBV19 and TRBJ1-4; 9 nucleotides match TRBD1. The CDR3 loop spans 15 amino acids. CDR1 and CDR2 (germline): LNHDA, SQIVND (reference sequence). V lost 7 bases to trimming and J lost 3 bases; unmatched junction nucleotides: 6. Here the CDR3 DNA reads TGTGCCAGTACAGACAGGGGGGGGCCTAATGAAAAACTGTTTTTT. This gives the protein CASTDRGGPNEKLFF. Using reference TRBV19 and TRBJ1-4 for the parts outside the CDR3, the full variable domain is DGGITQSPKYLFRKEGQNVTLSCEQNLNHDAMYWYRQDPGQGLRLIYYSQIVNDFQKGDIAEGYSVSREKKESFPLTVTSAQKNPTAFYLCASTDRGGPNEKLFFGSGTQLSVL.

This chain connects TRBV7-6 to TRBJ2-1, with D possibly TRBD2 on 5 matching bases. The CDR3 contains 14 residues. V lost 1 base and J 8 bases, leaving 12 bases between the germline ends. Germline CDR1 SGHVS, CDR2 FNYEAQ. Here the CDR3 DNA reads TGTGCCAGCAGCTTAGAAGTTCCGGAGGATGAGCAGTTCTTC. Amino acids: CASSLEVPEDEQFF.

This clone showed up just a few times. The V and J genes are TRBV11-2 and TRBJ1-1; 7 bases are a match to TRBD1. CDR1 and CDR2 (germline): SGHAT, FQNNGV. The CDR3 covers 17 residues. The junction had 15 bases not matched to a gene; V was cut back by 4 bases and J by 4 bases. CDR3 DNA sequence: TGTGCCAGCAGCTCCTCGGAACAACAGGGGCTGGGCACTGAAGCTTTCTTT. Translating it yields CASSSSEQQGLGTEAFF.

Only a few counts were recorded for this clone. This chain links TRBV5-1 with TRBJ2-7; the match to TRBD2 covers 9 bases. Trimming took 4 bases from V and 7 from J; bases not matched to a gene: 15. This CDR3 contains 16 residues. Germline V CDR1 and CDR2: SGHRS, YFSETQ. The DNA of the CDR3 is TGCGCCAGCAGCCATCAGACTAGCGGTGGATTCGTGGAGCAGTACTTC. This translates into CASSHQTSGGFVEQYF.

The chain recombines TRBV11-3 with TRBJ2-1, with 11 bases lining up with TRBD1. Germline values: CDR1 SGHNT, CDR2 YENEEA. V gave up 2 bases and J gave up 12 bases; unmatched junction bases: 3. CDR3 size: 13 residues. The CDR3: CASSLPGQGVQFF. CDR3 DNA sequence: TGTGCCAGCAGCTTACCGGGACAGGGGGTGCAGTTCTTC.

The chain couples TRBV20-1 to TRBJ2-2; D gene ambiguous. The V end lost 3 bases, the J end lost 4 bases, and 9 bases lay between the germline ends. Germline assignment: CDR1 DFQATT and CDR2 SNEGSKA (reference sequence). The CDR3 consists of 13 residues. CDR3 DNA: TGCAGTGCTAGTCGCACGGGCACCGGGGAGCTGTTTTTT. It codes for CSASRTGTGELFF.

This clone was recorded only once. CDR3 coding DNA: TGTGCCAGCAGCCATACGGGGGGAATTAGCACAGATACGCAGTATTTT. Amino acids: CASSHTGGISTDTQYF. The chain is built from TRBV3-1 (or the pseudogene TRBV3-2) and TRBJ2-3, with TRBD2 matching over 7 bases. Germline CDR1 is LGHDT and CDR2 is YNNKEL (reference sequence). CDR3 length: 16 residues. V shed 3 bases, J shed 0 bases, and the junction held 6 bases outside the gene matches.

This chain joins TRBV6-2 or TRBV6-3 and TRBJ2-3; 8 bases agree with TRBD2. This CDR3 region has 17 residues. The J segment lost 0 bases and the V segment lost 0 bases, leaving 5 bases of the junction unmatched. Germline CDR1 is MNHEY and CDR2 is SVGEGT. The chain's CDR3 is CASSYSTSGLSTDTQYF. The CDR3 DNA reads as TGTGCCAGCAGTTACTCCACTAGCGGTCTTAGCACAGATACGCAGTATTTT.

This clone showed up just once. The chain links TRBV6-5 to TRBJ2-3; 12 nucleotides agree with TRBD1. From germline, CDR1 is MNHEY and CDR2 SVGAGI. Trimming removed 5 bases from V and 6 bases from J; junction bases left unmatched: 3. This CDR3 has 14 amino acids. The CDR3 loop is CASSQGQGADTQYF. The CDR3 DNA reads TGTGCCAGCAGTCAGGGACAGGGGGCGGATACGCAGTATTTT.

This rearrangement joins TRBV18 to TRBJ2-5; possible D gene TRBD2, 6 bases. Germline CDR1 KGHSH, CDR2 LQKENI. V lost 3 bases and J lost 4, with 9 bases in between. This CDR3 is 13 amino acids long. The CDR3 coding sequence is TGTGCCAGCTCACCTGCGGGGACAGAGACCCAGTACTTC. Translated: CASSPAGTETQYF.

The gene calls are TRBV4-1 and TRBJ1-1; D is perhaps TRBD1 (5 bases). V gave up 1 base and J gave up 4 bases, with 13 bases separating them. The germline V gene has CDR1 MGHRA and CDR2 YSYEKL. This CDR3 is 15 amino acids long. The CDR3 region has the DNA TGCGCCAGCAGCCAAGTCCAGGGAGGAGGCACTGAAGCTTTCTTT. Encoded protein: CASSQVQGGGTEAFF.

The rearrangement uses TRBV9 and TRBJ1-1, with 10 bases aligning to TRBD1. Germline loops: CDR1 SGDLS, CDR2 YYNGEE. The CDR3 is 14 amino acids. The ends lost 4 bases at V and 11 bases at J; junction bases unmatched: 11. CDR3 coding DNA: TGTGCCAGCAGCCCCACGACAGGGGGCACGGTTGCTTTCTTT. It specifies CASSPTTGGTVAFF.

The chain couples TRBV5-1 to TRBJ2-7; perhaps TRBD1 as D (7 bases). Germline CDR1 reads SGHRS; CDR2 reads YFSETQ. The CDR3 is 16 amino acids. The germline V and J ends were trimmed by 0 bases and 2 bases, with 15 bases remaining between them. The CDR3 sequence: CASSLAGGQIPYEQYF. The CDR3 coding sequence is TGCGCCAGCAGCTTGGCCGGGGGACAGATCCCCTACGAGCAGTACTTC.

The J gene is TRBJ2-5, the V gene TRBV10-3; perhaps TRBD1 as D (5 bases). Trimming shortened V by 3 bases and J by 1 base, and 9 bases separated the two germline ends. The CDR3 covers 14 residues. The germline V gene encodes CDR1 ENHRY and CDR2 SYGVKD. The CDR3 is CAISDRVAQETQYF. CDR3 DNA: TGTGCCATCAGTGACAGGGTGGCCCAAGAGACCCAGTACTTC.

The chain is built from TRBV10-3 and TRBJ1-2; D is uncertain. Germline lookup yields CDR1 ENHRY and CDR2 SYGVKD. The CDR3 consists of 13 residues. Trimming removed 3 bases from V and 3 bases from J, with 8 bases in between. The CDR3 loop reads CAISEQRDYGYTF. The CDR3 DNA is TGTGCCATCAGTGAACAAAGGGACTATGGCTACACCTTC.

This clone was counted between two and nine times. V is TRBV12-3 or TRBV12-4 and J is TRBJ1-1; weak D call: TRBD1 (6 bases). This CDR3 is built from 12 residues. The V and J ends lost 6 bases and 4 bases respectively, with 9 bases between them. CDR3 DNA: TGTGCCAGCAGACAGGGTTCCACTGAAGCTTTCTTT. Amino acid sequence: CASRQGSTEAFF.

The chain links TRBV29-1 to TRBJ2-5, with D perhaps matching TRBD1 (6 bases). V was cut by 0 bases and J by 6 bases, with 20 bases left in between. The CDR3 length is 16 residues. Germline V gene lookup returns CDR1 SQVTM and CDR2 ANQGSEA. The CDR3, as DNA: TGCAGCGTTGAAGATCGGTTCCAACAGGGTAGAAAGACCCAGTACTTC. This gives the protein CSVEDRFQQGRKTQYF. Complete variable domain (other parts from reference TRBV29-1 and TRBJ2-5): SAVISQKPSRDICQRGTSLTIQCQVDSQVTMMFWYRQQPGQSLTLIATANQGSEATYESGFVIDKFPISRPNLTFSTLTVSNMSPEDSSIYLCSVEDRFQQGRKTQYFGPGTRLLVL.

The J gene is TRBJ1-1, the V gene TRBV4-1; TRBD1 agrees at 9 bases. The CDR3 spans 15 residues. Germline assignment: CDR1 MGHRA and CDR2 YSYEKL. V shed 0 bases and J 7 bases; nucleotides not matched to a gene: 6. The CDR3 spells CASSQEGGGQGEAFF. The CDR3 coding sequence is TGCGCCAGCAGCCAAGAAGGGGGGGGACAGGGTGAAGCTTTCTTT.

The chain is built from TRBV10-2 and TRBJ2-1; D is ambiguous. CDR3 size: 14 residues. The V end was cut by 2 bases, the J end by 7 bases, with 12 bases between. Germline CDR1 and CDR2: WSHSY and SAAADI. CDR3 bases: TGCGCCAGCAGTGAGGGAAGGACCGTTAATGAGCAGTTCTTC. Translation gives CASSEGRTVNEQFF.

The genes are TRBV20-1 and TRBJ1-5; D is uncertain. The ends were cut back, 6 bases at V and 6 bases at J, with 9 bases in the middle. The CDR3 runs to 11 residues. The germline gives CDR1 DFQATT, CDR2 SNEGSKA (reference sequence). CDR3 nucleotide sequence: TGCAGTGCCAGGACTTGTCAGCCCCAGCATTTT. Its translation is CSARTCQPQHF.

This clone appeared once. The chain carries TRBV6-5 and TRBJ2-2; D tentatively fits TRBD1 or TRBD2 (5 bases each). Germline V lookup: CDR1 MNHEY, CDR2 SVGAGI. The CDR3 covers 15 residues. Trimming removed 6 bases from V and 4 bases from J, with 15 bases in between. In DNA, the CDR3 is TGTGCCAGCAGAGCCTCCGGGGCGGGCACCGGGGAGCTGTTTTTT. This translates into CASRASGAGTGELFF.

The V and J genes are TRBV27 and TRBJ2-1, with 8 bases identical to TRBD1. Germline trimming cut 5 bases from V and 6 bases from J; bases unmatched to any gene: 6. Germline CDR1 and CDR2: MNHEY and SMNVEV (reference sequence). This CDR3 is 14 amino acids long. In DNA, the CDR3 is TGTGCCAGCAGTCCGGGACAGGTAGTCAATGAGCAGTTCTTC. Its protein is CASSPGQVVNEQFF.